This TCR beta chain appears in the sequencing data of a study of blood T cell dynamics during melanoma immunotherapy. Whole-study results and caveats: Immune-effector CD8+ cells best matched cell-free DNA CDR3 sequences and were most clonal.

Per the germline V gene, CDR1 is SNHLY and CDR2 is FYNNEI. The CDR3 sequence is 15 residues long. V lost 6 bases to trimming and J lost 2 bases, with 17 bases between them. Repertoires were generated with immunoSEQ multiplex PCR, while TCRdb's copy carries only in-frame clones and drops some. This sample has some 2,000 clones, with more than 65% found just once. As to this clone: Its target is unknown.

Indicated time point: week 3, after first cycle of checkpoint inhibitor. TIE cells were CD3+ CD4- CD8+ CD45RA- CD45RO-high CD27- CCR7- memory T cells. This TCR came from a human donor with melanoma. Material: CD8+ T cells from blood, obtained from a patient treated with checkpoint blockade. V gene TRBV2 combines with J gene TRBJ2-7; possibly TRBD2 for D (5 bases). The CDR3 DNA follows: TGTGCCAGCAGAGACGGGTTAGCGCGTACCTACGAGCAGTACTTC. It codes for CASRDGLARTYEQYF. The entire variable domain, with the rest obtained from reference TRBV2 and TRBJ2-7, is as follows: EPEVTQTPSHQVTQMGQEVILRCVPISNHLYFYWYRQILGQKVEFLVSFYNNEISEKSEIFDDQFSVERPDGSNFTLKIRSTKLEDSAMYFCASRDGLARTYEQYFGPGTRLTVT.